This TCR beta chain was recorded in a study of PD-1 blockade in classical Hodgkin lymphoma. Study outcomes and limitations: Relapsed/refractory patients reportedly had the lowest baseline TCR diversity, below newly diagnosed patients, who were below healthy donors.

Notes on this clone: As yet, its antigen is unknown.

The time point was: newly diagnosed, previously untreated cHL patient sample. Newly diagnosed, untreated classical Hodgkin lymphoma PBMCs provided comparison. The assay was immunoSEQ multiplex PCR, and TCRdb's table has in-frame clones only and misses some. The repertoire holds fewer than 35,000 clones, with 90% to 95% as singletons. Trimming removed 6 bases from V and 6 bases from J; junction bases left unmatched: 8. Germline CDR1 and CDR2: MRHNA and SNTAGT. This CDR3 spans 15 amino acids. The chain carries TRBV6-4 and TRBJ2-2; 9 bases map to TRBD2. This TCR came from a human donor with classical Hodgkin lymphoma. Specimen: peripheral blood mononuclear cells (PBMCs). The CDR3 sequence: CASRGLAGAPGELFF. CDR3 in DNA: TGTGCCAGCAGGGGTTTAGCGGGAGCCCCCGGGGAGCTGTTTTTT.